The 24 T cell receptor beta chains below were found in one sample sequenced in a study of blood T cell repertoires in COVID-19. Generated by immunoSEQ multiplex PCR, the TCRdb table keeps only in-frame clones and is missing some. The repertoire has roughly 130,000 clones, under 80% of them found once; the top ten carry around 13%. What was sequenced was peripheral blood. The receptors come from an elderly man with acute or convalescent COVID-19.

The chain is built from TRBV7-2 and TRBJ2-2, with D possibly TRBD1 on 5 matching bases. The CDR3 covers 15 residues. Trimming stripped 2 bases from V and 1 base from J, with 8 bases between. Germline CDR1 and CDR2: SGHTA and FQGNSA. CDR3 region: CASSLQGQNTGELFF. CDR3 DNA: TGTGCCAGCAGCTTACAGGGTCAGAACACCGGGGAGCTGTTTTTT.

The rearrangement joins TRBV6-5 to TRBJ2-2, with TRBD2 as a possible D gene (6 bases). Germline lookup yields CDR1 MNHEY and CDR2 SVGAGI. Between the trimmed V and J ends, which lost 0 bases and 0 bases, there was a span of 8 bases. CDR3 length equals 16 residues. The CDR3 is CASSYSSGANTGELFF. In DNA, the CDR3 is TGTGCCAGCAGTTACTCATCGGGGGCGAACACCGGGGAGCTGTTTTTT.

The chain carries TRBV28 and TRBJ2-3; D is undetermined. The CDR3 consists of 14 residues. V dropped 2 bases and J dropped 4 bases, with 10 bases sitting between them. Looked up from germline, CDR1 is MDHEN and CDR2 is SYDVKM. The CDR3 sequence is CASSLPHGADTQYF. CDR3 coding DNA: TGTGCCAGCAGTTTACCCCACGGAGCAGATACGCAGTATTTT.

The chain joins TRBV15 to TRBJ1-6; D call uncertain. Germline V gene lookup returns CDR1 LNHNV and CDR2 YYDKDF (reference sequence). The CDR3 loop spans 15 amino acids. Trimming took 0 bases from V and 4 from J, leaving 7 bases between them. CDR3 amino acids: CATSRDRTYNSPLHF. The CDR3 coding sequence is TGTGCCACCAGCAGAGATCGGACTTATAATTCACCCCTCCACTTT.

This sequence joins TRBV29-1 and TRBJ2-5, with 14 bases lining up with TRBD2. Germline CDR1 is SQVTM and CDR2 is ANQGSEA. V lost 1 base and J lost 5; bases outside the gene matches: 9. The length of the CDR3 is 17 residues. CDR3 nucleotides: TGCAGCGTTGAAGGGGGACTAGCGGGGGAGATTGAGGAGACCCAGTACTTC. It is translated as CSVEGGLAGEIEETQYF.

The table lists this clone with a few counts. CDR3 bases: TGCGCCAGCGCCCCGGGTCCCGATGGAGATGGCTACACCTTC. Translation gives CASAPGPDGDGYTF. The gene calls are TRBV4-3 and TRBJ1-2; no definite D call. CDR3 size: 14 residues. V was pared by 8 bases and J by 6 bases, with 19 bases between. Germline CDR1 LGHNA, CDR2 YSLEER.

J is TRBJ2-5 and V is TRBV2; perhaps TRBD2 as D (6 bases). This CDR3 is 13 amino acids long. Germline CDR1 is SNHLY and CDR2 is FYNNEI. V was clipped by 6 bases and J by 4 bases, with 12 bases between them. For the CDR3, the DNA is TGTGCCAGCAGCGCCCGGCGGGGAGAGACCCAGTACTTC. Translated: CASSARRGETQYF. Supplemented by reference TRBV2 and TRBJ2-5, the full variable domain reads EPEVTQTPSHQVTQMGQEVILRCVPISNHLYFYWYRQILGQKVEFLVSFYNNEISEKSEIFDDQFSVERPDGSNFTLKIRSTKLEDSAMYFCASSARRGETQYFGPGTRLLVL.

This clone was detected only a few times. The chain employs TRBV5-1 and TRBJ2-3; maybe TRBD2 (7 bases). The CDR3 has 17 residues. Germline loops: CDR1 SGHRS, CDR2 YFSETQ. V lost 3 bases, J lost 4 bases, and 21 bases lay in between. CDR3 DNA sequence: TGCGCCAGCAGCTCAGAGGGAGGGCGGGGGCCGGCAGATACGCAGTATTTT. Protein: CASSSEGGRGPADTQYF.

The rearrangement links TRBV3-1 (or the pseudogene TRBV3-2) to TRBJ2-2; D uncertain. V shed 4 bases and J shed 5 bases, with 8 bases lying between them. Germline loops: CDR1 LGHDT, CDR2 YNNKEL (reference sequence). CDR3 length: 13 residues. This CDR3 is CASSLSGTGELFF. CDR3 nucleotides: TGTGCCAGCAGCCTCTCCGGGACCGGGGAGCTGTTTTTT.

This chain connects TRBV13 to TRBJ2-1; TRBD1 aligns across 9 bases. CDR3 length: 14 amino acids. The junction had 8 bases not matched to a gene; V was cut back by 10 bases and J by 4 bases. Per germline, CDR1 PRHDT and CDR2 FYEKMQ (reference sequence). The CDR3, as DNA: TGTGCCACCACGGACAGGGGAGTATACAATGAGCAGTTCTTC. Residues: CATTDRGVYNEQFF.

The CDR3 sequence is CASSLSINTEAFF. In DNA form, the CDR3 reads TGTGCCAGCAGCTTATCTATTAACACTGAAGCTTTCTTT. This chain connects TRBV7-9 to TRBJ1-1; no clear D. The CDR3 length is 13 residues. CDR1 SEHNR and CDR2 FQNEAQ come from the germline V gene (reference sequence). The V end was cut by 2 bases, the J end by 2 bases, with 6 bases between.

This rearrangement joins TRBV7-2 to TRBJ1-6; 7 bases are shared with TRBD1. J gave up 6 bases and V 5 bases, and 4 bases lay outside the gene matches. This CDR3 contains 14 residues. Germline lookup yields CDR1 SGHTA and CDR2 FQGNSA. CDR3 sequence (DNA): TGTGCCAGCAGCCAGGGGGTGCGTAATTCACCCCTCCACTTT. It codes for CASSQGVRNSPLHF. The full variable domain, with the rest looked up from reference TRBV7-2 and TRBJ1-6, is GAGVSQSPSNKVTEKGKDVELRCDPISGHTALYWYRQSLGQGLEFLIYFQGNSAPDKSGLPSDRFSAERTGGSVSTLTIQRTQQEDSAVYLCASSQGVRNSPLHFGNGTRLTVT.

This chain connects TRBV19 to TRBJ1-2; D possibly corresponds to TRBD1 (5 bases). This CDR3 comprises 12 residues. The germline V gene has CDR1 LNHDA and CDR2 SQIVND (reference sequence). Between the trimmed V and J ends, which lost 10 bases and 8 bases, there was a span of 17 bases. The CDR3 sequence: CATRAILSGYTF. In nucleotides, the CDR3 is TGTGCCACCAGGGCCATTTTGAGCGGCTACACCTTC.

The chain employs TRBV2 and TRBJ2-1, with a possible D match to TRBD1 (5 bases). V lost 6 bases to trimming and J lost 1 base, with 7 bases between them. The CDR3 length is 13 residues. Germline loops: CDR1 SNHLY, CDR2 FYNNEI. CDR3 sequence: CASRTESYNEQFF. The CDR3, as DNA: TGTGCCAGCAGGACAGAATCCTACAATGAGCAGTTCTTC.

The chain couples TRBV3-1 (or the pseudogene TRBV3-2) to TRBJ2-1; 7 positions agree with TRBD2. The length of the CDR3 is 16 residues. With V trimmed by 3 bases and J by 7 bases, 12 bases remained unmatched. Per the germline V gene, CDR1 is LGHDT and CDR2 is YNNKEL (reference sequence). CDR3 loop: CASSHKGRAGSNEQFF. The CDR3 coding sequence is TGTGCCAGCAGCCACAAGGGGAGGGCAGGGAGTAATGAGCAGTTCTTC.

On this clone itself: Other DNA sequences in this specimen translate into the identical CDR3. As DNA, the CDR3 is TGTGCCAGCTCACCACCTAGCCGGACAGATACGCAGTATTTT. It codes for CASSPPSRTDTQYF. The V and J genes are TRBV18 and TRBJ2-3; D gene uncertain. CDR1 is KGHSH and CDR2 is LQKENI in the germline V gene. V was cut by 0 bases and J by 3 bases, with 7 bases left in between. This CDR3 has 14 residues. The full variable domain, its missing parts supplied by reference TRBV18 and TRBJ2-3, is NAGVMQNPRHLVRRRGQEARLRCSPMKGHSHVYWYRQLPEEGLKFMVYLQKENIIDESGMPKERFSAEFPKEGPSILRIQQVVRGDSAAYFCASSPPSRTDTQYFGPGTRLTVL.

This chain uses TRBV27 with TRBJ2-5; TRBD1 matches at 9 bases. The length of the CDR3 is 15 residues. Germline assignment: CDR1 MNHEY and CDR2 SMNVEV (reference sequence). V lost 6 bases to trimming and J lost 7 bases; unmatched junction nucleotides: 12. The CDR3 sequence is CASRPGTGSLGTQYF. CDR3 in DNA: TGTGCCAGCAGACCCGGGACAGGGAGCCTGGGGACCCAGTACTTC.

The chain has TRBV28 and TRBJ1-1; D ambiguous. The CDR3 extends over 13 amino acids. V was cut by 6 bases and J by 10 bases, with 18 bases left in between. Germline CDR1 reads MDHEN; CDR2 reads SYDVKM. This chain's CDR3 is CASSLSDLRLAFF. The CDR3 bases are TGTGCCAGCAGCCTCTCGGACTTACGATTAGCTTTCTTT.

V usage is TRBV11-3 and J usage is TRBJ2-5; tentatively, D is TRBD1 (5 bases). This CDR3 has 12 residues. Germline CDR1 is SGHNT and CDR2 is YENEEA. V dropped 5 bases and J dropped 4 bases, with 8 bases sitting between them. CDR3 sequence: CASSTQGETQYF. DNA of the CDR3: TGTGCCAGCAGCACGCAGGGAGAGACCCAGTACTTC.

The genes are TRBV2 and TRBJ2-3; D is undetermined. The V and J ends lost 4 bases and 5 bases respectively, with 4 bases between them. This CDR3 contains 11 residues. Germline loops: CDR1 SNHLY, CDR2 FYNNEI. The CDR3 coding sequence is TGTGCCAGCAGTGGAGAAGATACGCAGTATTTT. As protein: CASSGEDTQYF. The full variable domain, with the rest looked up from reference TRBV2 and TRBJ2-3, is EPEVTQTPSHQVTQMGQEVILRCVPISNHLYFYWYRQILGQKVEFLVSFYNNEISEKSEIFDDQFSVERPDGSNFTLKIRSTKLEDSAMYFCASSGEDTQYFGPGTRLTVL.

The sample holds a few counts of this clone. The V and J genes are TRBV29-1 and TRBJ1-4, with TRBD1 matching 9 bases. V was pared by 7 bases and J by 8 bases, with 5 bases of the junction left unmatched. From germline, CDR1 is SQVTM and CDR2 ANQGSEA. The CDR3 runs 12 residues. The CDR3 reads CSARQGDEKLFF. For the CDR3, the DNA is TGCAGCGCACGACAGGGGGACGAAAAACTGTTTTTT.

V is TRBV5-8 and J is TRBJ1-2; 7 bases agree with TRBD1. CDR3 size: 15 residues. Germline loops: CDR1 SGHTS, CDR2 YDEGEE. The V gene end was trimmed by 3 bases and the J gene end by 7 bases; junction bases not matched to a gene: 12. DNA for the CDR3: TGTGCCAGCAGCTCTCGGACAGGCCGTACGCGTGGCTACACCTTC. Protein product: CASSSRTGRTRGYTF.

V usage is TRBV5-1 and J usage is TRBJ2-7; a possible D gene is TRBD2 (6 bases). CDR1 and CDR2 (germline): SGHRS, YFSETQ. This CDR3 contains 15 residues. Between the trimmed V and J ends, which lost 0 bases and 1 base, there was a span of 11 bases. CDR3 in DNA: TGCGCCAGCAGCTTGGCTGGCGGGGTATCCTACGAGCAGTACTTC. Translation: CASSLAGGVSYEQYF. The full variable domain, rest sourced from reference TRBV5-1 and TRBJ2-7, is KAGVTQTPRYLIKTRGQQVTLSCSPISGHRSVSWYQQTPGQGLQFLFEYFSETQRNKGNFPGRFSGRQFSNSRSEMNVSTLELGDSALYLCASSLAGGVSYEQYFGPGTRLTVT.

This CDR3 reads CASRLLAGGRDTQYF. Here the CDR3 DNA reads TGTGCCAGCAGATTACTAGCGGGGGGGAGGGATACGCAGTATTTT. The rearrangement uses TRBV7-2 and TRBJ2-3; 13 bases agree with TRBD2. CDR1 is SGHTA, CDR2 FQGNSA, per germline. V shed 6 bases and J 6 bases; nucleotides not matched to a gene: 6. This CDR3 spans 15 amino acids.